Each of the 17 T cell receptor beta chains below was sequenced from the same sample in a study of cytomegalovirus exposure and HLA in healthy donors. Produced via immunoSEQ multiplex PCR; TCRdb's table is partial and in-frame only. The sample includes 150,000 to 200,000 clones, approximately 89% seen only once; the top ten take about 7.2%. Sequencing was performed on PBMCs. The receptor source for this set is a man aged 30 to 39 in good health and CMV-seropositive.

The V call is TRBV18, the J call TRBJ2-5; 7 bases are a match to TRBD1. The CDR3 loop spans 13 amino acids. Trimming took 5 bases from V and 4 from J; bases not matched to a gene: 4. The germline V gene has CDR1 KGHSH and CDR2 LQKENI. The CDR3 coding sequence is TGTGCCAGCTCATCACAGGGGCGAGAGACCCAGTACTTC. It encodes CASSSQGRETQYF.

This chain links TRBV6-5 with TRBJ1-2, with 7 nucleotides matching TRBD1. Unmatched junction bases numbered 13, after V lost 7 bases and J lost 8 bases. The CDR3 is made up of 14 amino acids. Per germline, CDR1 MNHEY and CDR2 SVGAGI. The CDR3 DNA follows: TGTGCCAGCACCGATCTCCTAGGGGGCAGGGGCTACACCTTC. Protein product: CASTDLLGGRGYTF.

The V call is TRBV6-5, the J call TRBJ2-3, with D possibly being TRBD2 (5 bases). V lost 6 bases and J 5 bases, leaving 9 bases between the germline ends. Germline V gene data show CDR1 as MNHEY and CDR2 as SVGAGI. This CDR3 contains 12 residues. The CDR3 loop is CASRGAGDTQYF. In DNA, the CDR3 is TGTGCCAGCAGGGGAGCAGGAGATACGCAGTATTTT.

The V and J genes are TRBV7-2 and TRBJ2-7; D is ambiguous. In germline, CDR1 is SGHTA, CDR2 FQGNSA. Trimming cost V 2 bases and J 1 base, with 9 bases left between them. This CDR3 has 14 amino acids. The CDR3 DNA follows: TGTGCCAGCAGCTTATCCGCTACTTCCTACGAGCAGTACTTC. Protein sequence: CASSLSATSYEQYF.

The V call is TRBV5-6, the J call TRBJ2-5, with D perhaps TRBD2 (6 bases). This CDR3 contains 14 residues. The germline V and J ends were trimmed by 5 bases and 0 bases, with 11 bases remaining between them. The germline V gene encodes CDR1 SGHDT and CDR2 YYEEEE. CDR3 amino acids: CASRLARYQETQYF. The DNA of the CDR3 is TGTGCCAGCAGGCTAGCGAGGTACCAAGAGACCCAGTACTTC.

The chain employs TRBV5-1 and TRBJ2-3, with D tentatively TRBD2 (6 bases). V was trimmed by 4 bases and J by 4 bases, leaving 10 bases between them. This CDR3 is built from 13 residues. Germline CDR1 reads SGHRS; CDR2 reads YFSETQ. The CDR3 here is CASSRPGADTQYF. CDR3 DNA sequence: TGCGCCAGCAGCCGCCCGGGGGCAGATACGCAGTATTTT. Full variable domain (missing parts from reference TRBV5-1 and TRBJ2-3): KAGVTQTPRYLIKTRGQQVTLSCSPISGHRSVSWYQQTPGQGLQFLFEYFSETQRNKGNFPGRFSGRQFSNSRSEMNVSTLELGDSALYLCASSRPGADTQYFGPGTRLTVL.

This chain connects TRBV28 to TRBJ2-7; D possibly matches TRBD1 or TRBD2 (5 bases each). In germline, CDR1 is MDHEN, CDR2 SYDVKM. Trimming removed 2 bases at V and 3 bases at J, with 14 bases between. This CDR3 region has 15 residues. CDR3: CASSLADGTIYEQYF. Here the CDR3 DNA reads TGTGCCAGCAGTTTAGCCGACGGGACGATCTACGAGCAGTACTTC. The whole variable domain, remainder taken from reference TRBV28 and TRBJ2-7, is DVKVTQSSRYLVKRTGEKVFLECVQDMDHENMFWYRQDPGLGLRLIYFSYDVKMKEKGDIPEGYSVSREKKERFSLILESASTNQTSMYLCASSLADGTIYEQYFGPGTRLTVT.

The chain is built from TRBV18 and TRBJ2-2; D could derive from TRBD1 or TRBD2 (7 bases each). CDR3 length equals 17 residues. Germline V gene data show CDR1 as KGHSH and CDR2 as LQKENI. The germline V and J ends were trimmed by 0 bases and 4 bases, with 15 bases remaining between them. The CDR3 loop reads CASSPPGGGKSTGELFF. CDR3 DNA sequence: TGTGCCAGCTCACCACCGGGAGGGGGCAAGAGCACCGGGGAGCTGTTTTTT.

The rearrangement uses TRBV6-6 and TRBJ2-2; 7 bases align to TRBD2. Per the germline V gene, CDR1 is MNHNY and CDR2 is SVGAGI (reference sequence). This CDR3 is 14 amino acids long. V lost 6 bases, J lost 1 base, and 2 bases stayed unmatched. CDR3 coding DNA: TGTGCCAGCAGCCGGGGGGAGAACACCGGGGAGCTGTTTTTT. Its translation: CASSRGENTGELFF.

The rearrangement links TRBV29-1 to TRBJ1-6, with 7 nucleotides matching TRBD1. The CDR3 length is 14 residues. The germline V gene encodes CDR1 SQVTM and CDR2 ANQGSEA. J gave up 9 bases and V 6 bases, and 11 bases lay outside the gene matches. As DNA, the CDR3 is TGCAGCGTGGGCGTCGAGGGGGCGTTTTCACCCCTCCACTTT. Protein sequence: CSVGVEGAFSPLHF.

The chain carries TRBV7-3 and TRBJ2-1, with D maybe TRBD2 (5 bases). Trimming removed 5 bases at V and 8 bases at J, with 13 bases between. Germline V lookup: CDR1 SGHTA, CDR2 FQGTGA. This CDR3 comprises 13 residues. CDR3 amino acids: CASSRPGDHEQFF. In DNA, the CDR3 is TGTGCCAGCAGCCGTCCCGGGGATCATGAGCAGTTCTTC.

This sequence joins TRBV7-9 and TRBJ1-6, with D possibly TRBD1 on 6 matching bases. V lost 5 bases and J 3 bases, leaving 11 bases between the germline ends. Germline V gene lookup returns CDR1 SEHNR and CDR2 FQNEAQ (reference sequence). This CDR3 spans 15 amino acids. The CDR3, as DNA: TGTGCCAGCAGCCTTACAGGGCTCTATAATTCACCCCTCCACTTT. Protein product: CASSLTGLYNSPLHF.

The V call is TRBV5-4, the J call TRBJ1-1; D is unclear. Germline CDR1 is SGHNT and CDR2 is YYREEE (reference sequence). The CDR3 length is 14 residues. Trimming removed 3 bases at V and 0 bases at J, with 9 bases between. DNA for the CDR3: TGTGCCAGCAGCTCCCGGACCCTGAACACTGAAGCTTTCTTT. This translates into CASSSRTLNTEAFF.

The genes are TRBV9 and TRBJ2-7, with 7 positions matching TRBD1. V shed 4 bases, J shed 5 bases, and the junction held 9 bases outside the gene matches. The CDR3 runs to 14 residues. Germline values: CDR1 SGDLS, CDR2 YYNGEE. CDR3 bases: TGTGCCAGCAGCACCCCGACAGGGTCCCACGAGCAGTACTTC. Its protein is CASSTPTGSHEQYF.

CDR3 sequence reads: CASSDRVSYEQYF. CDR3 sequence (DNA): TGTGCCAGCTCTGACAGGGTGTCCTACGAGCAGTACTTC. This chain joins TRBV18 and TRBJ2-7; 7 bases line up with TRBD1. Losses at the gene ends were 6 bases for V and 1 base for J; bases not matched to a gene: 3. The CDR3 is 13 amino acids. The V gene's germline CDR1 is KGHSH and CDR2 LQKENI. Combining the CDR3 with reference TRBV18 and TRBJ2-7 gives the whole variable domain NAGVMQNPRHLVRRRGQEARLRCSPMKGHSHVYWYRQLPEEGLKFMVYLQKENIIDESGMPKERFSAEFPKEGPSILRIQQVVRGDSAAYFCASSDRVSYEQYFGPGTRLTVT.

The chain joins TRBV4-1 to TRBJ2-1, with D possibly called TRBD1 or TRBD2 (5 bases each). The V end lost 4 bases, the J end lost 6 bases, and 10 bases lay between the germline ends. In germline, CDR1 is MGHRA, CDR2 YSYEKL. CDR3 size: 13 residues. The CDR3 nucleotides read TGCGCCAGCAGCCCCCCGGGACGCAATGAGCAGTTCTTC. Protein sequence: CASSPPGRNEQFF.

The chain couples TRBV7-2 to TRBJ2-5; 7 bases match TRBD1. CDR1 is SGHTA and CDR2 is FQGNSA in the germline V gene. Germline trimming cut 5 bases from V and 2 bases from J; bases unmatched to any gene: 5. CDR3 length: 14 amino acids. This chain's CDR3 is CASSRDRLQETQYF. As DNA, the CDR3 is TGTGCCAGCAGCCGGGACAGACTACAAGAGACCCAGTACTTC.